The present T cell receptor beta chain was sequenced within a study of blood T cell repertoires in COVID-19. Background on the study: Samples taken during acute and convalescent COVID-19 were collected in the United States, Italy and Spain. T cells, B-cell-depleted T cells, or PBMCs supplied cDNA or gDNA.

Methods used by the authors: Reference gene primer amplification yielded estimated nucleated cell counts. Clones were read by immunoSEQ multiplex PCR, and TCRdb kept only the in-frame ones, dropping some. The DNA was the basis for D and trimming; V, J and clone size are from that table. Of 75,000 to 95,000 clones in the sample, around 88% are singletons; the top ten hold almost 5.5%. CDR3 length: 17 residues. Germline CDR1 is KGHSH and CDR2 is LQKENI. Trimming cost V 3 bases and J 0 bases, with 16 bases left between them. The material sequenced was peripheral blood. The V and J genes are TRBV18 and TRBJ2-3, with D possibly TRBD2 on 6 matching bases. This clonotype originated in a man aged 60-69 years with acute or convalescent COVID-19. The CDR3 bases are TGTGCCAGCTCACCTTCGGGACTTCGGGTTAGCACAGATACGCAGTATTTT. It specifies CASSPSGLRVSTDTQYF.